One sample yielded the 11 T cell receptor beta chains listed below, sequenced in a study of T cell responses to AZD1222 COVID-19 vaccine. Sequenced by immunoSEQ multiplex PCR; TCRdb stores in-frame clones only, minus some. The top ten hold roughly 4.9% of the sample, which has some 90,000 clones, around nine tenths seen once. Source: peripheral blood, taken 28 days after the second AZD1222 dose. These receptor sequences come from an adult who received the AZD1222 COVID-19 vaccine.

The chain combines TRBV10-3 with TRBJ1-2; D is undetermined. Germline V gene data show CDR1 as ENHRY and CDR2 as SYGVKD. This CDR3 is 13 amino acids long. V lost 3 bases to trimming and J lost 8 bases, with 13 bases between them. The CDR3 DNA is TGTGCCATCAGTGACGGACCTTTAGTGGGCTACACCTTC. Translating gives CAISDGPLVGYTF.

The count of this clone is one. V usage is TRBV6-5 and J usage is TRBJ2-2; a possible D gene is TRBD2 (5 bases). V was pared by 5 bases and J by 5 bases, with 12 bases between. CDR1 MNHEY and CDR2 SVGAGI come from the germline V gene. The CDR3 runs to 14 residues. CDR3 sequence: CASSNQDWTGELFF. CDR3 DNA sequence: TGTGCCAGCAGTAACCAGGACTGGACCGGGGAGCTGTTTTTT.

The J gene is TRBJ1-2, the V gene TRBV7-2; D is possibly TRBD1 (5 bases). In germline, CDR1 is SGHTA, CDR2 FQGNSA. This CDR3 is built from 16 residues. V was trimmed by 0 bases and J by 0 bases, leaving 11 bases between them. The DNA for the CDR3 is TGTGCCAGCAGCTTAGCGGGAGGGGCAGCTAACTATGGCTACACCTTC. Encoded protein: CASSLAGGAANYGYTF.

The chain joins TRBV7-2 to TRBJ2-1; D gene uncertain. This CDR3 has 13 amino acids. Between the trimmed V and J ends, which lost 0 bases and 4 bases, there was a span of 4 bases. CDR1 is SGHTA, CDR2 FQGNSA, per germline. The CDR3 here is CASSLARYNEQFF. The CDR3 DNA reads as TGTGCCAGCAGCTTAGCCAGATACAATGAGCAGTTCTTC.

The V and J genes are TRBV13 and TRBJ2-3, with D possibly matching TRBD1 (5 bases). The length of the CDR3 is 16 residues. Germline CDR1 and CDR2: PRHDT and FYEKMQ (reference sequence). The V and J ends lost 2 bases and 2 bases respectively, with 14 bases between them. The chain's CDR3 is CASSLSWGGSTDTQYF. The CDR3 nucleotides read TGTGCCAGCAGCTTATCTTGGGGCGGATCCACAGATACGCAGTATTTT.

The chain joins TRBV18 to TRBJ2-5, with 12 positions matching TRBD2. With V trimmed by 6 bases and J by 5 bases, 1 base remained unmatched. CDR3 length: 13 amino acids. Germline-derived CDR1 and CDR2 are KGHSH and LQKENI. CDR3 residues: CASSGTSGETQYF. The DNA for the CDR3 is TGTGCCAGCTCCGGGACTAGCGGGGAGACCCAGTACTTC.

J is TRBJ1-5 and V is TRBV11-3; 12 nucleotides align to TRBD1. CDR1 and CDR2 (germline): SGHNT, YENEEA. Unmatched junction bases numbered 11, after V lost 5 bases and J lost 3 bases. This CDR3 region has 18 residues. The CDR3 sequence is CASSIRDRGPVDNQPQHF. The CDR3, as DNA: TGTGCCAGCAGCATCCGGGACAGGGGGCCCGTTGACAATCAGCCCCAGCATTTT.

V is TRBV4-1 and J is TRBJ1-2; D call uncertain. This CDR3 spans 15 amino acids. Germline CDR1 and CDR2: MGHRA and YSYEKL. V lost 1 base and J 1 base, leaving 10 bases between the germline ends. The CDR3 nucleotides are TGCGCCAGCAGCCAAGCGGTCCTACTTAACTATGGCTACACCTTC. Translating it yields CASSQAVLLNYGYTF.

This clone was picked up a small number of times. This chain links TRBV2 with TRBJ1-1; 7 nucleotides line up with TRBD1. V lost 6 bases to trimming and J lost 4 bases; unmatched junction nucleotides: 8. The CDR3 loop spans 14 amino acids. Germline CDR1 is SNHLY and CDR2 is FYNNEI. CDR3 DNA: TGTGCCAGCAGGATAGGGGGCGCCAGCACTGAAGCTTTCTTT. This encodes CASRIGGASTEAFF.

The J gene is TRBJ2-7, the V gene TRBV6-6, with TRBD2 matching 7 bases. Trimming at V came to 6 bases and at J to 4 bases, leaving 9 bases not matched to a gene. Germline V lookup: CDR1 MNHNY, CDR2 SVGAGI (reference sequence). CDR3 length: 14 residues. In DNA form, the CDR3 reads TGTGCCAGCAGCTCTAGATCGGGAGGATACGAGCAGTACTTC. Protein product: CASSSRSGGYEQYF.

The chain couples TRBV30 to TRBJ1-1, with 11 bases lining up with TRBD1. V was pared by 2 bases and J by 1 base, with 9 bases of the junction left unmatched. The CDR3 consists of 17 residues. Germline CDR1 and CDR2: GTSNPN and SVGIG (reference sequence). CDR3 residues: CAWSSSRTGGENTEAFF. The CDR3 DNA sequence: TGTGCCTGGAGTTCTTCTCGGACAGGGGGCGAGAACACTGAAGCTTTCTTT.